This paragraph reports one T cell receptor beta chain. The entry originates in a study of blood T cell repertoires in COVID-19. Using immunoSEQ multiplex PCR, the repertoire was profiled, and TCRdb retains in-frame clones only, with some absent. The table has roughly 250,000 clones, approximately 88% seen once. Cohort placement rested on clinical history that participants reported themselves. The germline V gene has CDR1 LNHDA and CDR2 SQIVND (reference sequence). The length of the CDR3 is 13 residues. V was cut by 7 bases and J by 1 base, with 8 bases left in between. Sequencing used PBMCs or T cells enriched from blood (not recorded which). The rearrangement links TRBV19 to TRBJ1-3, with a tentative D call TRBD1 (6 bases). This sequence originates from a woman aged 40 to 50 with acute COVID-19. The CDR3, as DNA: TGTGCCAGTATGGGGACATCTGGAAACACCATATATTTT. Its protein is CASMGTSGNTIYF. The full variable domain, rest sourced from reference TRBV19 and TRBJ1-3, is DGGITQSPKYLFRKEGQNVTLSCEQNLNHDAMYWYRQDPGQGLRLIYYSQIVNDFQKGDIAEGYSVSREKKESFPLTVTSAQKNPTAFYLCASMGTSGNTIYFGEGSWLTVV.